This TCR beta chain stems from a study of blood T cell repertoires in COVID-19. Study in general: T cells, B-cell-depleted T cells, or PBMCs provided the cDNA or gDNA that served as material.

The germline V gene has CDR1 SNHLY and CDR2 FYNNEI. The V end was cut by 6 bases, the J end by 16 bases, with 28 bases between. The CDR3 consists of 15 residues. How the authors handled the data: Scientists estimated how many nucleated cells there were by amplifying reference gene primers. The data were produced by immunoSEQ multiplex PCR, yet TCRdb's version contains in-frame clones alone and is incomplete. The DNA gave D and trimming, while V, J and clone size come from that table. The profile shows some 280,000 clones, 89% of them singletons. V usage is TRBV2 and J usage is TRBJ2-1; possible D gene TRBD2, 7 bases. The sequenced material came from peripheral blood. The TCR originated in a woman in her fifties or sixties with acute or convalescent COVID-19. The CDR3, as DNA: TGTGCCAGCAGGAGGAGGCTCCAAGGGGGGGCGGGCGACTTCTTC. Protein: CASRRRLQGGAGDFF.